The next 9 T cell receptor beta chains were all read from a single sample in a study of cytomegalovirus exposure and HLA in healthy donors. The primer mix had 60 Vbeta and 13 Jbeta primers. Libraries were prepared by immunoSEQ multiplex PCR; TCRdb keeps only in-frame clonotypes and omits some of them. Here the sample spans over 150,000 clones, 65% to 80% being singletons. Input material: PBMCs. Source of these receptors: a man aged 18 to 30 in good health and CMV-seronegative.

This clone was seen just once. This chain links TRBV27 with TRBJ2-7; 11 bases line up with TRBD1. The CDR3 is 14 residues long. V lost 4 bases to trimming and J lost 4 bases; unmatched junction nucleotides: 3. From germline, CDR1 is MNHEY and CDR2 SMNVEV (reference sequence). The CDR3 nucleotides are TGTGCCAGCAGTTGGACAGGGGGCGATTACGAGCAGTACGTC. As protein: CASSWTGGDYEQYV.

The chain has TRBV4-3 and TRBJ2-1, with D uncertain. Trimming removed 3 bases from V and 2 bases from J, with 20 bases in between. The CDR3 contains 18 residues. CDR1 is LGHNA and CDR2 is YSLEER in the germline V gene. The CDR3 bases are TGCGCCAGCAGCCATGCCCATCCAGGTTCGCTCACCTACAATGAGCAGTTCTTC. This gives the protein CASSHAHPGSLTYNEQFF.

The chain employs TRBV5-1 and TRBJ1-2; tentative D call: TRBD1 (5 bases). In germline, CDR1 is SGHRS, CDR2 YFSETQ. V shed 0 bases and J shed 6 bases, with 9 bases lying between them. The CDR3 has 13 residues. DNA of the CDR3: TGCGCCAGCAGCTTGGGGGGGGACGATGGCTACACCTTC. This sequence encodes CASSLGGDDGYTF. Full variable domain (outside the CDR3, taken from reference TRBV5-1 and TRBJ1-2): KAGVTQTPRYLIKTRGQQVTLSCSPISGHRSVSWYQQTPGQGLQFLFEYFSETQRNKGNFPGRFSGRQFSNSRSEMNVSTLELGDSALYLCASSLGGDDGYTFGSGTRLTVV.

This chain joins TRBV7-6 and TRBJ2-2; TRBD1 matches 8 bases. This CDR3 contains 15 residues. Trimming cost V 5 bases and J 3 bases; bases outside gene matches: 5. The germline CDR1 and CDR2 sequences are SGHVS and FNYEAQ. The CDR3 loop is CASSPMTGDTGELFF. The CDR3 bases are TGTGCCAGCAGCCCCATGACAGGGGACACCGGGGAGCTGTTTTTT.

V is TRBV5-1 and J is TRBJ2-7; TRBD2 might be the D (6 bases). Germline V gene lookup returns CDR1 SGHRS and CDR2 YFSETQ. The CDR3 runs 16 residues. The V end was cut by 4 bases, the J end by 0 bases, with 17 bases between. The CDR3 protein is CASSPASGTVSYEQYF. CDR3 in DNA: TGCGCCAGCAGCCCCGCTTCCGGGACTGTCTCCTACGAGCAGTACTTC. Together with reference TRBV5-1 and TRBJ2-7, the CDR3 gives the full variable domain: KAGVTQTPRYLIKTRGQQVTLSCSPISGHRSVSWYQQTPGQGLQFLFEYFSETQRNKGNFPGRFSGRQFSNSRSEMNVSTLELGDSALYLCASSPASGTVSYEQYFGPGTRLTVT.

V is TRBV5-1 and J is TRBJ1-1; 7 bases map to TRBD1. This CDR3 is 15 amino acids long. The germline V gene has CDR1 SGHRS and CDR2 YFSETQ. J gave up 5 bases and V 1 base, and 8 bases lay outside the gene matches. The CDR3 DNA follows: TGCGCCAGCAGCTTGACCCCGAACAGGGGAACTGAAGCTTTCTTT. Its translation is CASSLTPNRGTEAFF. Together with reference TRBV5-1 and TRBJ1-1, the CDR3 gives the full variable domain: KAGVTQTPRYLIKTRGQQVTLSCSPISGHRSVSWYQQTPGQGLQFLFEYFSETQRNKGNFPGRFSGRQFSNSRSEMNVSTLELGDSALYLCASSLTPNRGTEAFFGQGTRLTVV.

A few counts support this clone. This chain connects TRBV5-1 to TRBJ2-3; 7 nucleotides align to TRBD2. V shed 5 bases, J shed 2 bases, and the junction held 5 bases outside the gene matches. This CDR3 contains 14 residues. Germline CDR1 reads SGHRS; CDR2 reads YFSETQ. The CDR3 DNA reads TGCGCCAGCAGGTTTCTAGCGGCCACAGATACGCAGTATTTT. Translation: CASRFLAATDTQYF.

This clone was detected once. This chain uses TRBV18 with TRBJ2-5; tentative D call: TRBD1 (5 bases). CDR3 length: 17 amino acids. Per the germline V gene, CDR1 is KGHSH and CDR2 is LQKENI. Trimming removed 2 bases at V and 4 bases at J, with 20 bases between. The CDR3 bases are TGTGCCAGCTCACCAGATGATACAGGCGTTTTGCGAGAGACCCAGTACTTC. Amino acids: CASSPDDTGVLRETQYF.

The chain combines TRBV19 with TRBJ1-1, with TRBD1 matching 8 bases. Germline V lookup: CDR1 LNHDA, CDR2 SQIVND (reference sequence). CDR3 size: 14 residues. Unmatched junction bases numbered 7, after V lost 6 bases and J lost 4 bases. The CDR3 loop reads CASRRQGIFTEAFF. CDR3 DNA sequence: TGTGCCAGTAGGAGACAGGGGATTTTCACTGAAGCTTTCTTT.